This T cell receptor beta chain is drawn from a study of shared clonotypes between healthy human individuals. In the study overall: There were three CD4 naive, three CD4 memory, two CD8 naive and one CD8 memory plates per donor.

Germline assignment: CDR1 SGHAT and CDR2 FQDESV (reference sequence). Trimming at V came to 8 bases and at J to 2 bases, leaving 17 bases not matched to a gene. The CDR3 contains 19 residues. At deep level, the assay was performed. Only in-frame clones appear in the TCRdb table, and some are missing; sequencing was by immunoSEQ multiplex PCR. Of nearly 600,000 clones listed, nearly 97% were seen once; the top ten hold 0.11%. This clone was recorded once. The naive CD8 fraction comprised CD45RO-negative cells positively selected for CCR7 and excluded terminally differentiated effector memory CD45RA+ cells.

Input material: naive CD8+ T cells sorted from blood. The genes are TRBV11-1 and TRBJ2-1, with 11 positions matching TRBD2. This clonotype originated in a woman aged 25 to 39 in good health. The CDR3 sequence is CASRGWGQISGRAYNEQFF. CDR3 DNA: TGTGCCAGCCGTGGCTGGGGACAGATTAGCGGGAGGGCCTACAATGAGCAGTTCTTC.